The rows below give T cell receptor beta chains drawn from one sample of a study of cytomegalovirus exposure and HLA in healthy donors. The repertoire was sequenced with immunoSEQ multiplex PCR; TCRdb's copy has only in-frame clones and lacks some. The table includes some 200,000 clones, 82% detected once. Material for sequencing was PBMCs. Receptors originate from a woman aged 45-65 years in good health and CMV-seropositive. CDR3s include the opening cysteine and the closing phenylalanine or tryptophan. A D gene is named only where the DNA matches it firmly. Size tells how often a clone was seen (once, few, many) or the class of an expanded clone, and some rows leave it out.

v_gene: TRBV7-6
abundance: once
j_gene: TRBJ2-2
d_gene: NA
CDR3aa: CASSLSSPIGELFF
CDR3nt: TGTGCCAGCAGCTTGTCTAGCCCAATCGGGGAGCTGTTTTTT

v_gene: TRBV28
abundance: NA
j_gene: TRBJ2-5
d_gene: NA
CDR3aa: CASSLPGQQETQYF
CDR3nt: TGTGCCAGCAGTTTACCCGGACAGCAAGAGACCCAGTACTTC

v_gene: TRBV6-6
abundance: NA
j_gene: TRBJ2-3
d_gene: NA
CDR3aa: CASSSAWQGMADTQYF
CDR3nt: TGTGCCAGCAGCTCGGCGTGGCAGGGTATGGCAGATACGCAGTATTTT

v_gene: TRBV2
abundance: NA
j_gene: TRBJ2-1
d_gene: TRBD1
CDR3aa: CASSEAGDRVAEQFF
CDR3nt: TGTGCCAGCAGTGAAGCGGGGGACAGGGTTGCTGAGCAGTTCTTC

v_gene: TRBV10-3
abundance: NA
j_gene: TRBJ2-1
d_gene: NA
CDR3aa: CAISETVGLYNEQFF
CDR3nt: TGTGCCATCAGTGAAACAGTTGGCCTATATAATGAGCAGTTCTTC

v_gene: TRBV5-1
abundance: once
j_gene: TRBJ1-4
d_gene: TRBD1
CDR3aa: CASSLAGTGFEKLFF
CDR3nt: TGCGCCAGCAGCTTGGCCGGGACAGGGTTTGAAAAACTGTTTTTT

v_gene: TRBV7-2
abundance: NA
j_gene: TRBJ2-5
d_gene: NA
CDR3aa: CASSPQGPRETQYF
CDR3nt: TGTGCCAGCAGCCCCCAGGGGCCCCGGGAGACCCAGTACTTC

v_gene: TRBV9
abundance: NA
j_gene: TRBJ1-1
d_gene: TRBD1
CDR3aa: CASSVGETGGTEAFF
CDR3nt: TGTGCCAGCAGCGTCGGGGAGACAGGGGGCACTGAAGCTTTCTTT

v_gene: TRBV6-5
abundance: NA
j_gene: TRBJ1-1
d_gene: NA
CDR3aa: CASSTRQAEAFF
CDR3nt: TGTGCCAGCAGTACTCGACAGGCTGAAGCTTTCTTT

v_gene: TRBV28
abundance: NA
j_gene: TRBJ1-5
d_gene: NA
CDR3aa: CASSLGGLEQPQHF
CDR3nt: TGTGCCAGCAGTTTGGGAGGGTTGGAGCAGCCCCAGCATTTT

v_gene: TRBV30
abundance: NA
j_gene: TRBJ1-3
d_gene: NA
CDR3aa: CAWGPGRSSGNTIYF
CDR3nt: TGTGCCTGGGGGCCAGGCCGTTCCTCTGGAAACACCATATATTTT

v_gene: TRBV28
abundance: NA
j_gene: TRBJ2-5
d_gene: NA
CDR3aa: CASSSTANQETQYF
CDR3nt: TGTGCCAGCAGTTCGACAGCGAATCAAGAGACCCAGTACTTC

v_gene: TRBV5-4
abundance: NA
j_gene: TRBJ2-1
d_gene: NA
CDR3aa: CASSLIQECQIF
CDR3nt: TGTGCCAGCAGCTTAATCCAGGAATGTCAGATCTTC

v_gene: TRBV5-8
abundance: NA
j_gene: TRBJ2-4
d_gene: NA
CDR3aa: CASSLELRGSNIQYF
CDR3nt: TGTGCCAGCAGCTTGGAGCTGAGGGGGTCCAACATTCAGTACTTC

v_gene: TRBV28
abundance: few
j_gene: TRBJ1-2
d_gene: NA
CDR3aa: CASSLSSGDNYGYTF
CDR3nt: TGTGCCAGCAGTTTATCATCGGGAGATAACTATGGCTACACCTTC

v_gene: TRBV30
abundance: NA
j_gene: TRBJ1-1
d_gene: TRBD1
CDR3aa: CAWTGTGWSEAFF
CDR3nt: TGTGCCTGGACCGGGACAGGGTGGTCTGAAGCTTTCTTT

v_gene: TRBV5-6
abundance: NA
j_gene: TRBJ1-2
d_gene: NA
CDR3aa: CASSFSPRAGYTF
CDR3nt: TGTGCCAGCAGCTTTTCCCCCAGGGCGGGCTACACCTTC

v_gene: TRBV5-1
abundance: NA
j_gene: TRBJ1-2
d_gene: TRBD1
CDR3aa: CASSLGDRGAYGYTF
CDR3nt: TGCGCCAGCAGCTTGGGGGACAGGGGGGCCTATGGCTACACCTTC

v_gene: TRBV4-1
abundance: NA
j_gene: TRBJ1-3
d_gene: NA
CDR3aa: CASSQGLSPGNTIYF
CDR3nt: TGCGCCAGCAGCCAAGGTCTTAGCCCTGGAAACACCATATATTTT

v_gene: TRBV6-1
abundance: NA
j_gene: TRBJ2-1
d_gene: TRBD1
CDR3aa: CASRNRDSYNEQFF
CDR3nt: TGTGCCAGCAGGAACCGGGACAGCTACAATGAGCAGTTCTTC

v_gene: TRBV5-8
abundance: few
j_gene: TRBJ2-7
d_gene: NA
CDR3aa: CASRSTDAYEQYF
CDR3nt: TGTGCCAGCAGATCGACAGACGCTTACGAGCAGTACTTC

v_gene: TRBV27
abundance: NA
j_gene: TRBJ1-2
d_gene: NA
CDR3aa: CASSSLQGAYTF
CDR3nt: TGTGCCAGCAGTTCACTACAGGGTGCCTACACCTTC